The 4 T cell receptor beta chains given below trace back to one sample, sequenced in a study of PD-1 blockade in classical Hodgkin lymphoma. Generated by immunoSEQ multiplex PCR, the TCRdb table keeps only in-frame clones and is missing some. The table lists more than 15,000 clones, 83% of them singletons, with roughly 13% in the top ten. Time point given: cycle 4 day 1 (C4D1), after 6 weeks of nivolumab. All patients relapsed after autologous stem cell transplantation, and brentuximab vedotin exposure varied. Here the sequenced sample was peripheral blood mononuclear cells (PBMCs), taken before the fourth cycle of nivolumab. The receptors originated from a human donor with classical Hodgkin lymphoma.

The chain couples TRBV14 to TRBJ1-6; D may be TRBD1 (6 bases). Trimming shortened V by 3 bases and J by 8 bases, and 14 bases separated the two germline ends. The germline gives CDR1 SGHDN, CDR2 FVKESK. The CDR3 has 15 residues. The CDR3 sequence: CASSQVGGTDSPLHF. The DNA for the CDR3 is TGTGCCAGCAGCCAGGTCGGGGGCACGGATTCACCCCTCCACTTT.

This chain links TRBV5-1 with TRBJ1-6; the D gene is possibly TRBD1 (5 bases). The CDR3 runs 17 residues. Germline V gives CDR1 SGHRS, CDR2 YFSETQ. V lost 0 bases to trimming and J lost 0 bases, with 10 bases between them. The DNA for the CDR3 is TGCGCCAGCAGCTTGGTAGGGGAACCCTCCTATAATTCACCCCTCCACTTT. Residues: CASSLVGEPSYNSPLHF.

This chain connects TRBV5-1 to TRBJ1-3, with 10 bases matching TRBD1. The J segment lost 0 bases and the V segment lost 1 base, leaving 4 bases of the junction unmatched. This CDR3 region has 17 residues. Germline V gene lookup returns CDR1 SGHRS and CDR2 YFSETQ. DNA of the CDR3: TGCGCCAGCAGCTTGTGGACAGGGGGTATCTCTGGAAACACCATATATTTT. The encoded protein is CASSLWTGGISGNTIYF.

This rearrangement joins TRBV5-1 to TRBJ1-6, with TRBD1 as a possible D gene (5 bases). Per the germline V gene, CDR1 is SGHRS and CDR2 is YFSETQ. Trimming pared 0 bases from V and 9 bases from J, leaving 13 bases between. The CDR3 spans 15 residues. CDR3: CASSLGGSGGSPLHF. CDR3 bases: TGCGCCAGCAGCTTGGGGGGCAGTGGGGGTTCACCCCTCCACTTT.